This T cell receptor (beta chain) was identified in a study of T-cell memory formation after mild COVID-19. A single record per CDR3 protein comes from TCRdb applying MiXCR to the 5' RACE reads. The sample includes around 500,000 distinct CDR3 sequences, 15% to 20% seen only once; the top ten take roughly an eighth. This clonotype was seen only a few times. Sequences were obtained from PBMCs or a T cell subset sorted from them (not recorded which). The clonotype originates from an adult woman who had mild COVID-19 (a few samples of this study predate the infection). Cell type and time point are not known.

The DNA for the CDR3 is TGTGCCAGCAGCTTACGCGGCAGGGGGGTTTCTTCTATGGACACTGAAGCTTTCTTT. Its protein is CASSLRGRGVSSMDTEAFF. The gene calls are TRBV7-3 and TRBJ1-1, with 7 bases aligning to TRBD1. V shed 2 bases and J 3 bases; nucleotides not matched to a gene: 18. The CDR3 has 19 residues. CDR1 is SGHTA and CDR2 is FQGTGA in the germline V gene.